The 19 T cell receptor beta chains listed next were all sequenced from one sample in a study of shared clonotypes between healthy human individuals. Clones were read by immunoSEQ multiplex PCR, and TCRdb kept only the in-frame ones, dropping some. The table lists about 1 million clones, 60% to 80% of them singletons. Sequenced material: memory CD4+ T cells sorted from blood. This sample's subset: CD45RA-negative fraction. The source is a man aged 18 to 29 in good health.

A note on this clone: The identical CDR3 is also encoded by other nucleotide sequences in the sample. This chain joins TRBV28 and TRBJ2-3, with D possibly being TRBD2 (5 bases). In germline, CDR1 is MDHEN, CDR2 SYDVKM. V gave up 2 bases and J gave up 1 base, with 10 bases separating them. CDR3 size: 15 residues. CDR3 nucleotides: TGTGCCAGCAGTTTAGGAGGCTTGGGCACAGATACGCAGTATTTT. This gives the protein CASSLGGLGTDTQYF.

The chain employs TRBV7-3 and TRBJ2-7; TRBD1 aligns across 9 bases. V trimming: 5 bases; J trimming: 5 bases; junction bases outside the gene matches: 10. The germline CDR1 and CDR2 sequences are SGHTA and FQGTGA. The CDR3 is made up of 15 amino acids. Written as DNA, the CDR3 is TGTGCCAGCAGCGCCACCGGGACAGGGCGCAACGAGCAGTACTTC. Its protein product is CASSATGTGRNEQYF.

This clone was seen just once. This same CDR3 is encoded by further DNA sequences in the sample. The genes are TRBV19 and TRBJ1-2; a weak D match, TRBD1 (5 bases). Trimming removed 5 bases from V and 6 bases from J, with 13 bases in between. There are 13 residues in the CDR3. The germline gives CDR1 LNHDA, CDR2 SQIVND (reference sequence). The CDR3, as DNA: TGTGCCAGTAGTTTCCGGGGCTTGGATGGCTACACCTTC. Protein sequence: CASSFRGLDGYTF.

This sequence joins TRBV5-1 and TRBJ1-1; D remains unclear. The V end lost 0 bases, the J end lost 2 bases, and 8 bases lay between the germline ends. CDR1 and CDR2 (germline): SGHRS, YFSETQ. This CDR3 comprises 14 residues. The CDR3 loop is CASSLAQINTEAFF. In nucleotides, the CDR3 is TGCGCCAGCAGCTTGGCTCAGATCAACACTGAAGCTTTCTTT.

As concerns this clone: Other DNA sequences in this specimen translate into the identical CDR3. The chain uses TRBV4-1 and TRBJ1-2, with 11 bases lining up with TRBD1. This CDR3 region has 15 residues. The V gene's germline CDR1 is MGHRA and CDR2 YSYEKL. V was pared by 3 bases and J by 6 bases, with 6 bases of the junction left unmatched. CDR3 in DNA: TGCGCCAGCAGCCAGCCGGGACAGGGGGTGGATGGCTACACCTTC. This sequence encodes CASSQPGQGVDGYTF.

The J gene is TRBJ2-3, the V gene TRBV30; 10 bases agree with TRBD2. CDR1 is GTSNPN, CDR2 SVGIG, per germline (reference sequence). The V gene end was trimmed by 0 bases and the J gene end by 7 bases; junction bases not matched to a gene: 10. This CDR3 region has 16 residues. The CDR3 loop is CAWSVKSGRAGYTQYF. DNA for the CDR3: TGTGCCTGGAGTGTCAAAAGCGGGAGGGCCGGGTATACGCAGTATTTT.

The V gene is TRBV21-1, the J gene TRBJ2-5; the table's D call TRBD2 went unverified against the DNA. TRBV21-1 is labeled a pseudogene. CDR3 length: 11 amino acids. The CDR3 is CAPAWEETQYF. In DNA form, the CDR3 reads TGTGCCCCCGCCTGGGAGGAGACCCAGTACTTC.

The CDR3 loop reads CAISERGDGATNEKLFF. CDR3 nucleotides: TGTGCCATCAGTGAGAGGGGGGATGGCGCGACTAATGAAAAACTGTTTTTT. The chain uses TRBV10-3 and TRBJ1-4; possibly TRBD1 for D (6 bases). V lost 2 bases, J lost 2 bases, and 15 bases lay in between. CDR1 is ENHRY and CDR2 is SYGVKD in the germline V gene. The CDR3 has 17 amino acids.

The CDR3 spells CASKVSGLNEKLFF. The DNA of the CDR3 is TGTGCCAGCAAAGTCTCGGGGCTTAATGAAAAACTGTTTTTT. The chain links TRBV6-1 to TRBJ1-4, with D tentatively TRBD1 (5 bases). CDR1 and CDR2 from the germline V gene are MNHNS and SASEGT. The CDR3 sequence is 14 residues long. V lost 7 bases, J lost 4 bases, and 13 bases lay in between.

The chain recombines TRBV28 with TRBJ1-4; 8 positions match TRBD1. Per germline, CDR1 MDHEN and CDR2 SYDVKM. This CDR3 region has 14 residues. V lost 6 bases and J lost 3; bases outside the gene matches: 3. CDR3 region: CASSRTGPNEKLFF. In nucleotides, the CDR3 is TGTGCCAGCAGCCGGACAGGGCCTAATGAAAAACTGTTTTTT. Complete variable domain (other parts from reference TRBV28 and TRBJ1-4): DVKVTQSSRYLVKRTGEKVFLECVQDMDHENMFWYRQDPGLGLRLIYFSYDVKMKEKGDIPEGYSVSREKKERFSLILESASTNQTSMYLCASSRTGPNEKLFFGSGTQLSVL.

V usage is TRBV9 and J usage is TRBJ2-1; 7 bases map to TRBD1. Trimming removed 0 bases from V and 9 bases from J; junction bases left unmatched: 12. Germline lookup yields CDR1 SGDLS and CDR2 YYNGEE. The CDR3 runs 16 residues. Here the CDR3 reads CASSVASGERTGEQFF. The CDR3 DNA reads as TGTGCCAGCAGCGTAGCATCCGGGGAAAGGACAGGTGAGCAGTTCTTC.

This chain joins TRBV21-1 and TRBJ2-7; the tabulated D call, TRBD2, remains unverified against the DNA. TRBV21-1 counts as a pseudogene. The CDR3 sequence is 11 residues long. CDR3 loop: CASSKRPGKCF. The CDR3 region has the DNA TGTGCCAGCAGCAAAAGACCGGGTAAGTGCTTC.

V and J are TRBV7-2 and TRBJ2-5, with D uncertain. V was shortened by 5 bases and J by 2 bases, with 9 bases between the two germline ends. Germline loops: CDR1 SGHTA, CDR2 FQGNSA. This CDR3 region has 13 residues. CDR3 nucleotide sequence: TGTGCCAGCAGCAAGTTGAGACAAGAGACCCAGTACTTC. Protein product: CASSKLRQETQYF.

This clone was seen a few times. This rearrangement joins TRBV7-6 to TRBJ1-5; unclear D gene. This CDR3 comprises 15 residues. V lost 4 bases and J 5 bases, leaving 15 bases between the germline ends. CDR1 is SGHVS, CDR2 FNYEAQ, per germline. Here the CDR3 reads CASSSTDSRYQPQHF. In nucleotides, the CDR3 is TGTGCCAGCAGCTCGACGGACTCACGGTATCAGCCCCAGCATTTT.

The V call is TRBV4-2, the J call TRBJ2-7; tentatively, D is TRBD2 (5 bases). The CDR3 length is 14 residues. V gave up 4 bases and J gave up 3 bases, with 13 bases separating them. CDR1 LGHNA and CDR2 YNFKEQ come from the germline V gene. The CDR3 region has the DNA TGTGCCAGCAGCCGGAGCGGCAGAGACTACGAGCAGTACTTC. Translated, it gives CASSRSGRDYEQYF.

This clone was seen a handful of times. Other DNA sequences from this sample encode an identical CDR3 as well. V usage is TRBV18 and J usage is TRBJ1-2; no definite D call. Trimming removed 4 bases from V and 2 bases from J, with 8 bases in between. In germline, CDR1 is KGHSH, CDR2 LQKENI. The CDR3 runs to 13 residues. In DNA, the CDR3 is TGTGCCAGCTCACTCGACCGAAACTATGGCTACACCTTC. Translation: CASSLDRNYGYTF.

This clone was seen just once. The rearrangement links TRBV2 to TRBJ1-1, with TRBD1 identical over 7 bases. V lost 7 bases and J lost 13; bases outside the gene matches: 9. Germline V gene data show CDR1 as SNHLY and CDR2 as FYNNEI. CDR3 size: 11 residues. CDR3 loop: CASKYWQGDFF. Written as DNA, the CDR3 is TGTGCCAGCAAGTACTGGCAGGGGGATTTCTTT.

This rearrangement joins TRBV28 to TRBJ2-7, with D perhaps TRBD1 (5 bases). Per the germline V gene, CDR1 is MDHEN and CDR2 is SYDVKM. With 6 bases removed from V and 4 bases from J, the gap between germline ends came to 16 bases. The CDR3 has 14 residues. The CDR3 nucleotides read TGTGCCAGCAGCTCTACAGGTGACACTTACGAGCAGTACTTC. It codes for CASSSTGDTYEQYF. The complete variable domain, with remaining parts taken from reference TRBV28 and TRBJ2-7, reads DVKVTQSSRYLVKRTGEKVFLECVQDMDHENMFWYRQDPGLGLRLIYFSYDVKMKEKGDIPEGYSVSREKKERFSLILESASTNQTSMYLCASSSTGDTYEQYFGPGTRLTVT.

The V gene is TRBV5-1, the J gene TRBJ2-6; D gene unclear. This CDR3 is built from 17 residues. CDR1 is SGHRS and CDR2 is YFSETQ in the germline V gene. Trimming shortened V by 0 bases and J by 4 bases, and 14 bases separated the two germline ends. The CDR3 sequence is CASSLDGIGQGANVLTF. The CDR3 DNA reads as TGCGCCAGCAGCTTGGACGGAATCGGTCAAGGGGCCAACGTCCTGACTTTC.